This record looks at one T cell receptor beta chain sequence and its context. Study processing details: Amplifying reference gene primers gave estimates of nucleated cell counts. Profiling relied on immunoSEQ multiplex PCR, and the TCRdb table lists in-frame clones only, not all of them. V, J and clone size were drawn from that table, and D and trimming were deduced from the DNA. The data show over 200,000 clones, approximately 89% seen once. Participants were aged roughly 18 to 90 years, lived in under 30 US areas, and enrolled virtually. Each exposed participant met a COVID-19 case in the 2 weeks preceding study entry. The germline CDR1 and CDR2 sequences are LGHDT and YNNKEL (reference sequence). The junction had 6 bases not matched to a gene; V was cut back by 4 bases and J by 4 bases. The CDR3 extends over 16 amino acids. These data originate in a study of blood T cell repertoires in COVID-19. At the level of the study: The analysed material was cDNA or gDNA that came from T cells, B-cell-depleted T cells, or PBMCs.

The chain has TRBV3-1 (or the pseudogene TRBV3-2) and TRBJ2-3, with TRBD2 matching 12 bases. Sequencing input: PBMCs or T cells enriched from blood (not recorded which). The sequence derives from a woman aged 25 to 39 who had been exposed to COVID-19. The CDR3 DNA is TGTGCCAGCAGCCGTCAGACTAGCGGGAGCGCAGATACGCAGTATTTT. Amino acids: CASSRQTSGSADTQYF.